The T cell receptor beta chain under discussion was sequenced for a study of cytomegalovirus exposure and HLA in healthy donors. Whole-study results and caveats: It was fewer than 200 TCR beta chains that were listed as cytomegalovirus-associated. The finding came from a later analysis; first-cohort TCR clusters tended to co-occur in the 130 or so validation repertoires. High specificity and sensitivity for cytomegalovirus status were reported for the classifier.

Method: immunoSEQ multiplex PCR; TCRdb's copy keeps in-frame clones and lacks some. This sample has hundreds of thousands of clones, with approximately 90% found just once. Remarks on this clone: What it binds is unknown.

The donors belonged to the approximately 120-subject validation cohort, separate from the 666-subject first cohort. Germline V lookup: CDR1 DFQATT, CDR2 SNEGSKA (reference sequence). V was cut by 5 bases and J by 9 bases, with 10 bases left in between. The CDR3 consists of 11 residues. The sample was PBMCs. The rearrangement links TRBV20-1 to TRBJ2-2, with D hard to call. This clonotype was sampled from a young woman in good health and CMV-seronegative. The CDR3 protein is CSAAFGRELFF. The CDR3 DNA reads TGCAGTGCTGCCTTCGGTCGGGAGCTGTTTTTT.